What follows are 2 T cell receptor beta chains derived from one specimen sequenced in a study of early T cells in non-severe SARS-CoV-2 infection. TCRdb reprocessed the 5' RACE reads via MiXCR and lists one record per CDR3 protein. The sample records under 60,000 distinct CDR3 sequences, under 11% being singletons. The specimen sequenced was whole blood. Receptor source: an adult who was a healthcare worker with PCR-confirmed SARS-CoV-2 infection or an uninfected control (not recorded which).

This clonotype was recorded only once. This chain connects TRBV7-9 to TRBJ2-1, with D maybe TRBD2 (7 bases). The CDR3 has 14 residues. The V and J ends lost 8 bases and 6 bases respectively, with 17 bases between them. Germline CDR1 reads SEHNR; CDR2 reads FQNEAQ (reference sequence). The CDR3 DNA sequence: TGTGCCAGCTCCCCCCCCGGGGGGCCCAATGAGCAGTTCTTC. Translated: CASSPPGGPNEQFF. Supplemented by reference TRBV7-9 and TRBJ2-1, the full variable domain reads DTGVSQNPRHKITKRGQNVTFRCDPISEHNRLYWYRQTLGQGPEFLTYFQNEAQLEKSRLLSDRFSAERPKGSFSTLEIQRTEQGDSAMYLCASSPPGGPNEQFFGPGTRLTVL.

The chain is built from TRBV19 and TRBJ1-5; no clear D gene. Germline V gives CDR1 LNHDA, CDR2 SQIVND (reference sequence). The CDR3 sequence is 13 residues long. Trimming took off 5 bases at V and 7 bases at J, with 12 bases between the two ends. The CDR3 nucleotides are TGTGCCAGTAGTTGGCAGGAGGACCAGCCCCAGCATTTT. It is translated as CASSWQEDQPQHF.